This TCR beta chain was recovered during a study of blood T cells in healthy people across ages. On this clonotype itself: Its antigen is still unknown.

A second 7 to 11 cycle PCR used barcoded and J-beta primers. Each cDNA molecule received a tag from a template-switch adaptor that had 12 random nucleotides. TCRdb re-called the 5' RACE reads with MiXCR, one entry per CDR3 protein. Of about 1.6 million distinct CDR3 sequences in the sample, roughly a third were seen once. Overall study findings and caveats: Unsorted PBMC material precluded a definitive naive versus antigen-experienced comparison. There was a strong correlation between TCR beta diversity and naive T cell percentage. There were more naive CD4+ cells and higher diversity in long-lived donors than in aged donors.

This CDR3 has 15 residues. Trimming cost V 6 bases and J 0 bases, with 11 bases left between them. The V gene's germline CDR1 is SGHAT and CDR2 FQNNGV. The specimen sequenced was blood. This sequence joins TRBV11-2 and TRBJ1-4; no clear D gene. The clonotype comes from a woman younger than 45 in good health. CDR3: CASSFDGTTNEKLFF. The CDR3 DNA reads TGTGCCAGCAGTTTCGATGGGACAACTAATGAAAAACTGTTTTTT.